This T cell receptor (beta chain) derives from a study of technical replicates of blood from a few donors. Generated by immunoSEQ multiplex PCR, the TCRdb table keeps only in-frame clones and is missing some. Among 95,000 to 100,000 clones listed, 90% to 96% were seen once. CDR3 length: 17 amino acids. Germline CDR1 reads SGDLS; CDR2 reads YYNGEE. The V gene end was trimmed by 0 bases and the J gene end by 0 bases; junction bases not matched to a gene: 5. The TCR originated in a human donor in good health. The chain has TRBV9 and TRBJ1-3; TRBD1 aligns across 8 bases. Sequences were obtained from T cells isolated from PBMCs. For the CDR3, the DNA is TGTGCCAGCAGCGTAGGTACAGGGGGGATCTCTGGAAACACCATATATTTT. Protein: CASSVGTGGISGNTIYF.